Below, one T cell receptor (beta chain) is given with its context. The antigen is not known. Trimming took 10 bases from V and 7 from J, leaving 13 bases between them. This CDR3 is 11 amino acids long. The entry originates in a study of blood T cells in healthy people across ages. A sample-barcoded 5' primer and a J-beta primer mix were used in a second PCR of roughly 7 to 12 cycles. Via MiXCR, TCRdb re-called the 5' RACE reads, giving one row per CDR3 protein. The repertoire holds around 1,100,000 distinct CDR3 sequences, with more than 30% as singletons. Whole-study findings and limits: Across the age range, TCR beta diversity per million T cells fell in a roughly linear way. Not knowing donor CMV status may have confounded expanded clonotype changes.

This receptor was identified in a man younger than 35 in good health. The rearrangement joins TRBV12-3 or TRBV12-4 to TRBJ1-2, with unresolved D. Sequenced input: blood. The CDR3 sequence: CATARPVGYTF. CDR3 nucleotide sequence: TGTGCCACTGCCCGACCGGTTGGCTACACCTTC.